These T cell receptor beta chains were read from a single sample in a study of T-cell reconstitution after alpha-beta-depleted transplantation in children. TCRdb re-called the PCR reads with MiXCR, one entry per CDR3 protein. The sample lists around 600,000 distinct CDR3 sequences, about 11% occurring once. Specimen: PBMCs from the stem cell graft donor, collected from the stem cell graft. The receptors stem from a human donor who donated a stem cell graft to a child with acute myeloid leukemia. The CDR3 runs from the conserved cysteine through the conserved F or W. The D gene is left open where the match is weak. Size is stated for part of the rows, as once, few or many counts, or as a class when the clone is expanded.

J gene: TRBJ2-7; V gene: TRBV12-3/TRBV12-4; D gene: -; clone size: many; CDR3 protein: CASSLMGSYEQYF; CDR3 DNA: TGTGCCAGCAGTTTAATGGGTAGCTACGAGCAGTACTTC
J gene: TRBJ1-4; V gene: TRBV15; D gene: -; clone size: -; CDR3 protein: CATSPGGSPNEKLFF; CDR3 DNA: TGTGCCACCAGCCCAGGAGGCAGCCCTAATGAAAAACTGTTTTTT
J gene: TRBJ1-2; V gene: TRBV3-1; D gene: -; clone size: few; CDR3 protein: CASSLSSAGYTF; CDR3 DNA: TGTGCCAGCAGCCTCTCTTCGGCGGGCTACACCTTC
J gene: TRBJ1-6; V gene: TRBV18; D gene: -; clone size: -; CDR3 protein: CASSRNRDLYNSPLHF; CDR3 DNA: TGTGCCAGCTCGCGGAATCGGGACCTCTATAATTCACCCCTCCACTTT
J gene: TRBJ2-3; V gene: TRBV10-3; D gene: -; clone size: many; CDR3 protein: CAIRGSWTDTQYF; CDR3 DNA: TGTGCCATCAGAGGAAGTTGGACAGATACGCAGTATTTT
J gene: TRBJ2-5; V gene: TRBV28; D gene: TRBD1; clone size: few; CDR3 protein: CASSHGRGRETQYF; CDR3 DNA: TGTGCCAGCAGTCATGGCAGGGGGCGAGAGACCCAGTACTTC
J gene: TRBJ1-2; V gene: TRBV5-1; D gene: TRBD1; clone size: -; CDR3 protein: CASSRGQGFAYGYTF; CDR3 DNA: TGCGCCAGCAGCAGGGGACAGGGGTTTGCCTATGGCTACACCTTC
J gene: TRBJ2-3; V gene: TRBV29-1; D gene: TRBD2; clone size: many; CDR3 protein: CSVERGEDTQYF; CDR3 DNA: TGCAGCGTCGAACGGGGGGAAGATACGCAGTATTTT
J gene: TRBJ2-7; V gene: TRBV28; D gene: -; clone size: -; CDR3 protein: CASRRPPAEDSTEQYF; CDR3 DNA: TGTGCCAGCAGACGCCCCCCAGCGGAGGATTCTACCGAGCAGTACTTC
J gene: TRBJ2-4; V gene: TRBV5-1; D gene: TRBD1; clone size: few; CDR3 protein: CASSSATGIGIAKNIQYF; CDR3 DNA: TGCGCCAGCAGCTCCGCGACAGGGATCGGAATAGCCAAAAACATTCAGTACTTC
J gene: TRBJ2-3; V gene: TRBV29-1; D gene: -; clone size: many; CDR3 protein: CSANPTDTQYF; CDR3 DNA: TGCAGCGCCAACCCCACAGATACGCAGTATTTT
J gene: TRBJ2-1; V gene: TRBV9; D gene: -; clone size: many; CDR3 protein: CASSAGSPPFNEQFF; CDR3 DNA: TGTGCCAGCAGCGCCGGGAGTCCTCCATTTAATGAGCAGTTCTTC
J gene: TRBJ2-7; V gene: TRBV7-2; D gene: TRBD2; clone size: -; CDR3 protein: CASSSSGIYEQYF; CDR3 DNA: TGTGCCAGCAGCTCTAGCGGGATCTACGAGCAGTACTTC
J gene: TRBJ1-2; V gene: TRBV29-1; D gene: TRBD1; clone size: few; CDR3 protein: CSAPEQGLYGYTF; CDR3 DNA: TGCAGCGCGCCGGAACAGGGGCTTTATGGCTACACCTTC
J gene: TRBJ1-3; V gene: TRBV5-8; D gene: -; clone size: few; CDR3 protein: CASSLLRFVSGNTIYF; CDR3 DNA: TGTGCCAGCAGCTTGCTTCGATTTGTCTCTGGAAACACCATATATTTT
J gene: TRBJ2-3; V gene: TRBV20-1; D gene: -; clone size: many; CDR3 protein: CSARDGSADTQYF; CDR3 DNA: TGCAGTGCTAGAGATGGCAGCGCAGATACGCAGTATTTT
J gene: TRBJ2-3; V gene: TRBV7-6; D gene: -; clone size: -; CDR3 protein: CASSLLRERTDTQYF; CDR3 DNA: TGTGCCAGCAGCTTGCTTCGGGAGAGGACAGATACGCAGTATTTT
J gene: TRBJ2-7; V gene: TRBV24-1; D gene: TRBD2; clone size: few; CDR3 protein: CATSDSGTTNYEQYF; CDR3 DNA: TGTGCCACCAGTGATTCCGGGACTACCAACTACGAGCAGTACTTC
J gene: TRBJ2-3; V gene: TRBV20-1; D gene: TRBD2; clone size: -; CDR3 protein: CSARPGLAADTQYF; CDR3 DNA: TGCAGTGCTAGACCCGGTCTAGCGGCAGATACGCAGTATTTT
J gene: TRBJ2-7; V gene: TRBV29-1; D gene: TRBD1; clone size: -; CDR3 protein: CSVESFGQGSYEQYF; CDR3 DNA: TGCAGCGTTGAGAGTTTTGGACAGGGATCCTACGAGCAGTACTTC
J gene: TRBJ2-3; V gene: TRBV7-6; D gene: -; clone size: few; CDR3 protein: CASSLRTITDTQYF; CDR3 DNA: TGTGCCAGCAGCCTCAGGACTATCACAGATACGCAGTATTTT
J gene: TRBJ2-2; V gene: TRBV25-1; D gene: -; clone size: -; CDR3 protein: CASSESSGTRRTGELFF; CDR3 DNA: TGTGCCAGCAGTGAATCCTCCGGGACAAGACGGACCGGGGAGCTGTTTTTT
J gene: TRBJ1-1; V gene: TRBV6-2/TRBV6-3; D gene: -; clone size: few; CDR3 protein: CASTLYQGSGTEAFF; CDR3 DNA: TGTGCCAGCACCCTTTACCAGGGGAGTGGGACTGAAGCTTTCTTT
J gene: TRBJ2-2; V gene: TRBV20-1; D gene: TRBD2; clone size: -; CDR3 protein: CSASILAGDWTGELFF; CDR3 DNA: TGCAGTGCTAGTATATTAGCGGGAGATTGGACCGGGGAGCTGTTTTTT
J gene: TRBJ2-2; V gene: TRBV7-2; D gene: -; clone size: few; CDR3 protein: CASSLGTWGTGELFF; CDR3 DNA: TGTGCCAGCAGCCTAGGGACCTGGGGCACCGGGGAGCTGTTTTTT
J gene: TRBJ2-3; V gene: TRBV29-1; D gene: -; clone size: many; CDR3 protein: CSASQETDTQYF; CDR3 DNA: TGCAGCGCGTCTCAAGAGACAGATACGCAGTATTTT
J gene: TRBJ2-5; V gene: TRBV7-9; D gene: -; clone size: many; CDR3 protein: CASSSLGRQETQYF; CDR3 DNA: TGTGCCAGCAGCTCTTTGGGGCGTCAAGAGACCCAGTACTTC
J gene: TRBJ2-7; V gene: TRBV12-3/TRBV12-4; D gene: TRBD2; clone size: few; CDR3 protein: CASSLVGRESYEQYF; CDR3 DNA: TGTGCCAGCAGTTTAGTAGGGCGGGAGTCCTACGAGCAGTACTTC
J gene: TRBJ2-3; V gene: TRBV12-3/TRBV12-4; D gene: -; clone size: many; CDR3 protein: CASSLRRAGTDTQYF; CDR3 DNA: TGTGCCAGCAGTTTGCGGCGGGCGGGCACAGATACGCAGTATTTT
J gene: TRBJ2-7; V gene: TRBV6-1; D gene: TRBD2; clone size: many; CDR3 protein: CASSGLAGAGEQYF; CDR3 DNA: TGTGCCAGCAGCGGACTAGCGGGAGCCGGTGAGCAGTACTTC
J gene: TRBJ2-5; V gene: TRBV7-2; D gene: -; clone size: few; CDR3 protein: CASSQSEAGTQYF; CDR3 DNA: TGTGCCAGCAGCCAATCGGAGGCAGGGACCCAGTACTTC
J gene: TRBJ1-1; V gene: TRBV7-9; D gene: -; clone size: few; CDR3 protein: CASSLAGGRGTEAFF; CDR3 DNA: TGTGCCAGCAGCTTAGCCGGGGGACGCGGCACTGAAGCTTTCTTT
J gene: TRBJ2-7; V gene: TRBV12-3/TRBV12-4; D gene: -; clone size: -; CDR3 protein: CASSLVRGTSSYEQYF; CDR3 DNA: TGTGCCAGCAGTTTAGTTCGTGGGACTTCCTCCTACGAGCAGTACTTC
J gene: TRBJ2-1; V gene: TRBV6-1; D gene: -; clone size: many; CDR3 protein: CASSGTTSSYNEQFF; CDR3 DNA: TGTGCCAGCAGCGGAACAACGAGCTCCTACAATGAGCAGTTCTTC
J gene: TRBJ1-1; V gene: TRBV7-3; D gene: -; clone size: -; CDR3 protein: CASSFSAMNTEAFF; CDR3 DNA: TGTGCCAGCAGCTTCTCGGCAATGAACACTGAAGCTTTCTTT
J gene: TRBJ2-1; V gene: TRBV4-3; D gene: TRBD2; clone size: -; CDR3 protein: CASSQDGGLQYNEQFF; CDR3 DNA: TGCGCCAGCAGCCAAGATGGGGGACTACAATACAATGAGCAGTTCTTC
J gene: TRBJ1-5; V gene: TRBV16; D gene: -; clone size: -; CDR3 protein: CASSQYAGLSGNQPQHF; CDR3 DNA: TGTGCCAGCAGCCAATATGCAGGCTTATCGGGCAATCAGCCCCAGCATTTT
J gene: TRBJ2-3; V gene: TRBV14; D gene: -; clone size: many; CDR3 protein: CASSQDPGTDTQYF; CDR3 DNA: TGTGCCAGCAGCCAAGATCCGGGCACAGATACGCAGTATTTT
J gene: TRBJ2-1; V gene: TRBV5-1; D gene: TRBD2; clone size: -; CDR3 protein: CASRTTTSVGEQFF; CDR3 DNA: TGCGCCAGCAGAACCACGACTAGCGTTGGTGAGCAGTTCTTC
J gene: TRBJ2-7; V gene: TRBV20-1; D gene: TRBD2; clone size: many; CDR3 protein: CSARSGEAHEQYF; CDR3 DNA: TGCAGTGCTAGGAGCGGGGAGGCCCACGAGCAGTACTTC
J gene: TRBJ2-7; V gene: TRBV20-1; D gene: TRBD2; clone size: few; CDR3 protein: CSASLPAGGNYEQYF; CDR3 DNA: TGCAGTGCTAGTCTTCCAGCGGGAGGGAATTACGAGCAGTACTTC
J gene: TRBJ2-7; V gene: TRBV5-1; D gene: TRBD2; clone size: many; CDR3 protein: CASSLFSGGYEQYF; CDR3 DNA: TGCGCCAGCAGCTTGTTCTCGGGGGGTTACGAGCAGTACTTC
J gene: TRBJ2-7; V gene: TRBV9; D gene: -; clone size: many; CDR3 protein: CVSSEWERDEQYF; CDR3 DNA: TGTGTCAGCAGCGAGTGGGAGCGGGACGAGCAGTACTTC
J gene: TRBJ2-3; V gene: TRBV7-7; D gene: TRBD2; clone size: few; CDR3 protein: CASSLDLAGGTDTQYF; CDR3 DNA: TGTGCTAGCAGCTTAGACCTAGCGGGGGGCACAGATACGCAGTATTTT
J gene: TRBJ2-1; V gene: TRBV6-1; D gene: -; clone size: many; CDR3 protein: CASSVTGQRPRDEQFF; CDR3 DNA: TGTGCCAGCAGTGTTACCGGACAGCGCCCCCGGGATGAGCAGTTCTTC
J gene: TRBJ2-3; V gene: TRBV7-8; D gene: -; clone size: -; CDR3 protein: CASSTGLLFWGNTDTQYF; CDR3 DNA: TGTGCCAGCAGCACGGGACTCCTTTTCTGGGGGAACACAGATACGCAGTATTTT
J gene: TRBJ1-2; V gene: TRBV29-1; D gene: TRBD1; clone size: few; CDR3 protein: CSGIQGEGGYTF; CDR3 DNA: TGCAGCGGTATACAGGGGGAGGGTGGCTACACCTTC
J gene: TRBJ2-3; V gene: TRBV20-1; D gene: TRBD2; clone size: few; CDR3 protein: CSARGTSGVDTQYF; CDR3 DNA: TGCAGTGCTAGGGGGACTAGCGGAGTCGATACGCAGTATTTT
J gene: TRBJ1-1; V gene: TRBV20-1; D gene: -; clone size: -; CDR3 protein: CSQGRVPTEAFF; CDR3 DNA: TGCAGCCAGGGCCGGGTTCCCACTGAAGCTTTCTTT
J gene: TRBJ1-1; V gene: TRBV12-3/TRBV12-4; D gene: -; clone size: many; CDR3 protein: CASSPLDTEAFF; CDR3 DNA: TGTGCCAGCAGTCCGTTAGACACTGAAGCTTTCTTT
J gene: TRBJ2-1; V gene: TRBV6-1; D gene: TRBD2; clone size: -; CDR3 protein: CASRRKTSAVFYNEQFF; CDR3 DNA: TGTGCCAGCAGACGAAAGACTAGCGCCGTCTTTTACAATGAGCAGTTCTTC
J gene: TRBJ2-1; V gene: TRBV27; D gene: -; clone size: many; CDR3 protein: CASSWVGETYNEQFF; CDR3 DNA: TGTGCCAGCAGTTGGGTGGGAGAAACCTACAATGAGCAGTTCTTC
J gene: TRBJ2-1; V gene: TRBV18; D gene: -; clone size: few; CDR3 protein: CATSSQPYNEQFF; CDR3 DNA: TGTGCCACTTCCTCCCAACCCTACAATGAGCAGTTCTTC
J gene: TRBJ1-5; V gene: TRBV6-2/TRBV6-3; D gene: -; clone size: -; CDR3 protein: CASSYSLRWGSNQPQHF; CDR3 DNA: TGTGCCAGCAGTTACTCCCTCCGCTGGGGCAGCAATCAGCCCCAGCATTTT
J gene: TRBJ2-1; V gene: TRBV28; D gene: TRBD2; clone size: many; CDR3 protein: CASASGLAYEQFF; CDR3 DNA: TGTGCCAGCGCATCGGGACTAGCGTATGAGCAGTTCTTC
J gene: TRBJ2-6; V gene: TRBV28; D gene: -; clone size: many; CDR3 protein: CASSSNPGGANVLTF; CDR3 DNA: TGTGCCAGCAGTTCAAATCCGGGGGGGGCCAACGTCCTGACTTTC
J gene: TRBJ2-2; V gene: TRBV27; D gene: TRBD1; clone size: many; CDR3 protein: CASSLTGVGTGELFF; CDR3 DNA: TGTGCCAGCAGTTTGACAGGGGTTGGAACCGGGGAGCTGTTTTTT
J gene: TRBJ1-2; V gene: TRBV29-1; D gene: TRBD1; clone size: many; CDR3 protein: CSVRTGGYGYTF; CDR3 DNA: TGCAGCGTTAGGACAGGGGGCTATGGCTACACCTTC
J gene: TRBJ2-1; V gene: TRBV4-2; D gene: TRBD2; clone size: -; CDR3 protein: CASSQDPSGRATSF; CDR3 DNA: TGTGCCAGCAGCCAAGACCCTAGCGGGAGGGCCACCTCCTTC